The rows below give T cell receptor beta chains drawn from one sample of a study of OX40 agonist ivuxolimab in advanced cancers. Measured with immunoSEQ multiplex PCR; TCRdb has only the in-frame clones, and not every one. The sample gives about 73,000 clones, approximately 86% of which show up once; approximately 0.63% is in the top ten. The input for sequencing was CD4+ or CD8+ T cells sorted from blood, taken in a trial of the OX40 agonist ivuxolimab. The receptor set was obtained from an adult with an advanced solid tumor such as melanoma, head and neck, liver or kidney cancer. Both conserved end residues are part of each CDR3. Each record gives: V gene, clone size, J gene, D gene, CDR3 protein, CDR3 DNA. D genes are given only for firm matches. For some rows the clone size is stated as once, few or many, or as a class when expanded; others skip it.

v_gene: TRBV7-2
abundance: once
j_gene: TRBJ1-5
d_gene: TRBD1
CDR3aa: CASSLTDRGSNQPQHF
CDR3nt: TGTGCCAGCAGCTTAACTGACAGGGGGTCTAATCAGCCCCAGCATTTT

v_gene: TRBV2
abundance: once
j_gene: TRBJ1-6
d_gene: TRBD1
CDR3aa: CASKDRANSPLHF
CDR3nt: TGTGCCAGCAAAGACAGGGCAAATTCACCCCTCCACTTT

v_gene: TRBV5-1
abundance: -
j_gene: TRBJ1-6
d_gene: -
CDR3aa: CASSSRSDSSSYNSPLHF
CDR3nt: TGCGCCAGCAGCTCCCGGTCCGACAGTAGCTCCTATAATTCACCCCTCCACTTT

v_gene: TRBV4-1
abundance: -
j_gene: TRBJ2-7
d_gene: TRBD2
CDR3aa: CASSHPSGKVWEQYF
CDR3nt: TGCGCCAGCAGCCACCCCAGCGGGAAGGTCTGGGAGCAGTACTTC

v_gene: TRBV30
abundance: -
j_gene: TRBJ2-5
d_gene: TRBD2
CDR3aa: CAWGPPGLGRQETQYF
CDR3nt: TGTGCCTGGGGGCCTCCGGGACTAGGGCGTCAAGAGACCCAGTACTTC

v_gene: TRBV10-3
abundance: -
j_gene: TRBJ1-4
d_gene: -
CDR3aa: CAIGQGATNEKLFF
CDR3nt: TGTGCCATCGGGCAGGGCGCAACTAATGAAAAACTGTTTTTT

v_gene: TRBV5-5
abundance: -
j_gene: TRBJ2-3
d_gene: -
CDR3aa: CASSPVITTDTQYF
CDR3nt: TGTGCCAGCAGCCCGGTGATCACCACAGATACGCAGTATTTT

v_gene: TRBV2
abundance: -
j_gene: TRBJ1-5
d_gene: TRBD1
CDR3aa: CASNRDRAGNQPQHF
CDR3nt: TGTGCCAGCAATAGAGACAGGGCGGGTAATCAGCCCCAGCATTTT

v_gene: TRBV6-5
abundance: -
j_gene: TRBJ2-7
d_gene: -
CDR3aa: CASSYPPNSYEQYF
CDR3nt: TGTGCCAGCAGTTACCCCCCGAACAGCTACGAGCAGTACTTC

v_gene: TRBV27
abundance: -
j_gene: TRBJ2-7
d_gene: TRBD1
CDR3aa: CASNPGDRGAYEQYF
CDR3nt: TGTGCCAGCAACCCCGGGGACAGGGGAGCCTACGAGCAGTACTTC

v_gene: TRBV28
abundance: -
j_gene: TRBJ1-1
d_gene: -
CDR3aa: CASSLHPGPNTEAFF
CDR3nt: TGTGCCAGCAGTCTCCATCCGGGACCGAACACTGAAGCTTTCTTT